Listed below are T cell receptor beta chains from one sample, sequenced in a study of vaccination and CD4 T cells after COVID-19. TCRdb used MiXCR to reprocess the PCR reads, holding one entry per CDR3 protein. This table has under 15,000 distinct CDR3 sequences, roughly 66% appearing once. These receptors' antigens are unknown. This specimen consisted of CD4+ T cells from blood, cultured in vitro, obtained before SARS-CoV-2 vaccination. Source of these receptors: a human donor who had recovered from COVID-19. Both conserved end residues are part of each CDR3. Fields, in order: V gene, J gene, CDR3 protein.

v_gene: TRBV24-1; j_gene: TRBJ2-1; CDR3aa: CATSPWPAGRYEQFF
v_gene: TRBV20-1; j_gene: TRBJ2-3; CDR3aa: CSRGGSTDTQYF
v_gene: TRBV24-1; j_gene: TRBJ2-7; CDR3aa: CATSDDSYEQYF
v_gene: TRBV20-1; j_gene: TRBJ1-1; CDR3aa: CSAPRTGNTEAFF
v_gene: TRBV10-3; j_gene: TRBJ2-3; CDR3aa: CAIGGTDTQYF
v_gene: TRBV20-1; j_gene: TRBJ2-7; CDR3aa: CSAQLRGEQYF
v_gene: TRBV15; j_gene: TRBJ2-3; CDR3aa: CATSSLRGPNTDTQYF
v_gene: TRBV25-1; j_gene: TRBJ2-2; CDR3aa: CASSDPGGGNTGELFF
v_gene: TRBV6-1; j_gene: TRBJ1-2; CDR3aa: CASSPDSNYGYTF
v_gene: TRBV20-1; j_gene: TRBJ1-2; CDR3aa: CSALRDMNIGYTF
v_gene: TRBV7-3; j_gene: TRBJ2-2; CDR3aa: CASSLTRTGELFF
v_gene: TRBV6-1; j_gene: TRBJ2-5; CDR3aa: CASSTGGLAGVPETQYF
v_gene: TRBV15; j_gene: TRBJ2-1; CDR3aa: CATSRDRLAGGPRSEQFF
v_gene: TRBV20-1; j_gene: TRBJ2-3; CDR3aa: CSAPRRASTDTQYF
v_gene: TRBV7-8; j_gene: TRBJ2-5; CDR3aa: CASSFLSTRETQYF
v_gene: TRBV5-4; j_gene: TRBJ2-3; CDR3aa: CASSPYRAASSTDTQYF
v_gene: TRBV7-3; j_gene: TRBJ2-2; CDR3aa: CASNLQGASGELFF
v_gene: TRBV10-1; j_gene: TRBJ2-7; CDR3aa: CASIPTQSSYEQYF
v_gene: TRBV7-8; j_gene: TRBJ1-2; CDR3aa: CASSSLFLGYGYTF
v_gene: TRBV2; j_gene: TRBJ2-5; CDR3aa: CASRPNLAGGGTQYF
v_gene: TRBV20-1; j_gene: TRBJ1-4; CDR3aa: CSARQGLEKLFF
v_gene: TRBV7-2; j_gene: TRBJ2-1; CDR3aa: CASSNPGLAAFF
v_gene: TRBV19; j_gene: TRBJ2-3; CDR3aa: CASSRGGSTDTQYF
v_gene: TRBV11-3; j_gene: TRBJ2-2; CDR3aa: CASSALGGTGELFF
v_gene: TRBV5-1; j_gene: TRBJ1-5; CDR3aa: CASSPTQGNQPQHF
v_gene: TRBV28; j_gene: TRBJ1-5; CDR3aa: CASSLRGGGNQPQHF
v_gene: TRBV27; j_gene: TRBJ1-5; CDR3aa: CASSSDRFNQPQHF
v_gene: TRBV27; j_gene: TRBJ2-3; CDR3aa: CASRKPTSHTDTQYF
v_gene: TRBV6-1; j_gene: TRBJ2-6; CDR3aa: CASRGDRIFSGANVLTF
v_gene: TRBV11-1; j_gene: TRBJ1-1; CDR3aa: CASSLRTGRNTEAFF
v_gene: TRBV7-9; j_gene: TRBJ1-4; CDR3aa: CASSLWGKSNEKLFF
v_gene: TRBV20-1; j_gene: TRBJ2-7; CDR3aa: CSAPNRESYEQYF
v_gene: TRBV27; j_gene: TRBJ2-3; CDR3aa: CASSPPGLASSTDTQYF
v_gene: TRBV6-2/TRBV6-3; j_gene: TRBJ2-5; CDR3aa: CVSGKLSGRRETQYF
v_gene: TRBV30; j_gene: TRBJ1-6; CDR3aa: CAWMRQGVMTPLHF
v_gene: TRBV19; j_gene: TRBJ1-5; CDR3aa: CASSMGQRASTQHF
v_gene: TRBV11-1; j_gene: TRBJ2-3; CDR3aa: CASSSSQGAVDTQYF
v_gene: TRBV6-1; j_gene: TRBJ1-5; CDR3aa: CASRAQGSAASQPQHF
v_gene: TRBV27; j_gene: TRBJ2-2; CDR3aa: CASSQKGLAGGFGELFF
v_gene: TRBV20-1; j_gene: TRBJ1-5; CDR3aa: CSASQGTANQPQHF
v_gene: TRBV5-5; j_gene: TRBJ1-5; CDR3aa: CASSQVGGSNQPQHF
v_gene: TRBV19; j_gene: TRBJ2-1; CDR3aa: CASSREIYNEQFF
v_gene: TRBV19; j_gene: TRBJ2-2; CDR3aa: CASRFRGDTGELFF
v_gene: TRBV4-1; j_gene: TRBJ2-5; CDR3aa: CASSPIRNFETQYF
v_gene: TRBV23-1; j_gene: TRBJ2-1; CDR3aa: CASSLLTGQGTSGRFVSYNEQFF
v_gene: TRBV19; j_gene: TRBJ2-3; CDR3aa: CASSTSREDEQYF
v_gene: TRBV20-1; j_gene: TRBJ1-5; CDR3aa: CSAFRQGHQPQHF
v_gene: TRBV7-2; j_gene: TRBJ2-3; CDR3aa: CASSLVQSTDTQYF
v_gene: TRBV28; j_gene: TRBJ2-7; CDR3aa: CASSFNEQYF
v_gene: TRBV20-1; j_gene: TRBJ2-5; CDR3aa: CSASSATETQETQYF
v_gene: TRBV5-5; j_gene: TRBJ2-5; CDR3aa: CASSRGLAGLETQYF
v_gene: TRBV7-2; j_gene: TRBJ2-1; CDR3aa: CASSLNARVDEQFF
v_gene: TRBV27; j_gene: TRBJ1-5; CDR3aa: CALKISNQPQHF
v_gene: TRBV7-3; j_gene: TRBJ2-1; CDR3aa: CASSLTGGIDNEQFF
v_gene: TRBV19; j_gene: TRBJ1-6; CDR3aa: CASSATGGGSPLHF
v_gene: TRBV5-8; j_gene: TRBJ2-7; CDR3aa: CASSFTGTGRSEQYF
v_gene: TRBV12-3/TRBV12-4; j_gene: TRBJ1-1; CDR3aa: CASRGLGENTEAFF
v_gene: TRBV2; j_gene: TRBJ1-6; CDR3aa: CASSEQSNSPLHF
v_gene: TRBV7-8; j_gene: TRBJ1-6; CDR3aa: CASSRTGRVLTRDYNSPLHF